A single sample is the source of the 16 T cell receptor beta chains below, sequenced in a study of T cells in Graves' hyperthyroidism and ophthalmopathy. RNA transcripts provided the source from which TCR beta CDR3 regions were amplified. TCR CDR3 underwent first-round RT-PCR with the HTBI primer set. TCRdb ran MiXCR on the multiplex PCR reads and lists one entry per CDR3 protein. The table shows approximately 620,000 distinct CDR3 sequences, with roughly 15% occurring only once. What was sequenced was blood. The receptor set was obtained from a woman aged 40 to 50 with Graves' ophthalmopathy.

This clonotype was seen ten or more times. This chain connects TRBV5-1 to TRBJ2-3, with TRBD1 matching over 9 bases. V shed 2 bases, J shed 3 bases, and the junction held 1 base outside the gene matches. Looked up from germline, CDR1 is SGHRS and CDR2 is YFSETQ. The CDR3 is 14 residues long. The CDR3 region has the DNA TGCGCCAGCAGCTTTGGGACAGGGACAGATACGCAGTATTTT. As protein: CASSFGTGTDTQYF.

The rearrangement uses TRBV9 and TRBJ2-5; TRBD2 matches 11 bases. The J segment lost 5 bases and the V segment lost 3 bases, leaving 3 bases of the junction unmatched. Germline V gene sequence: CDR1 SGDLS, CDR2 YYNGEE. This CDR3 comprises 14 residues. The CDR3 here is CASSARTSGETQYF. CDR3 DNA sequence: TGTGCCAGCAGCGCCCGGACTAGCGGGGAGACCCAGTACTTC.

This clonotype has a handful of counts. The V gene is TRBV20-1, the J gene TRBJ1-2; 8 nucleotides align to TRBD1. Germline values: CDR1 DFQATT, CDR2 SNEGSKA (reference sequence). With V trimmed by 5 bases and J by 7 bases, 9 bases remained unmatched. The CDR3 extends over 13 amino acids. The CDR3 nucleotides are TGCAGTGCTCCAACGACAGGGGCCGGTGGCTACACCTTC. Its protein product is CSAPTTGAGGYTF.

This clonotype was seen many times. The rearrangement uses TRBV6-5 and TRBJ2-1; 11 nucleotides agree with TRBD2. The CDR3 is 14 amino acids. The germline gives CDR1 MNHEY, CDR2 SVGAGI. J lost 8 bases, V lost 5 bases, and 5 bases had no gene match. CDR3 region: CASSRILAGDEQFF. The DNA for the CDR3 is TGTGCCAGCAGTCGCATACTAGCGGGGGATGAGCAGTTCTTC.

This clonotype was recorded many times. CDR3 nucleotide sequence: TGTGCCAGCAGCTTGAAGGGAGGGAAACAAGAGACCCAGTACTTC. Protein: CASSLKGGKQETQYF. V and J are TRBV11-3 and TRBJ2-5, with 7 bases aligning to TRBD2. Germline V gene sequence: CDR1 SGHNT, CDR2 YENEEA. V was pared by 3 bases and J by 2 bases, with 6 bases of the junction left unmatched. CDR3 length: 15 residues. Full variable domain (rest looked up from reference TRBV11-3 and TRBJ2-5): EAGVVQSPRYKIIEKKQPVAFWCNPISGHNTLYWYLQNLGQGPELLIRYENEEAVDDSQLPKDRFSAERLKGVDSTLKIQPAELGDSAVYLCASSLKGGKQETQYFGPGTRLLVL.

The gene calls are TRBV12-3 or TRBV12-4 and TRBJ2-5; a possible D gene is TRBD2 (7 bases). The CDR3 runs 16 residues. V was trimmed by 3 bases and J by 0 bases, leaving 14 bases between them. CDR3: CASSLWGGAYQETQYF. CDR3 DNA: TGTGCCAGCAGTTTGTGGGGGGGCGCTTACCAAGAGACCCAGTACTTC.

The chain has TRBV6-1 and TRBJ1-4, with TRBD1 identical over 10 bases. This CDR3 region has 15 residues. V gave up 5 bases and J gave up 7 bases; unmatched junction bases: 7. Germline lookup yields CDR1 MNHNS and CDR2 SASEGT. The CDR3 here is CASSWGDRGSEKLFF. The CDR3 DNA sequence: TGTGCCAGCAGTTGGGGGGACAGGGGAAGTGAAAAACTGTTTTTT.

This clonotype was seen a few times. The chain recombines TRBV27 with TRBJ2-2; D is possibly TRBD2 (5 bases). Germline V gene sequence: CDR1 MNHEY, CDR2 SMNVEV (reference sequence). The V and J ends lost 3 bases and 4 bases respectively, with 9 bases between them. This CDR3 comprises 14 residues. The CDR3 DNA is TGTGCCAGCAGTTTGTATGGGAGCACCGGGGAGCTGTTTTTT. The encoded protein is CASSLYGSTGELFF.

This clonotype was found many times. The rearrangement uses TRBV27 and TRBJ1-5, with a weak D call TRBD1 (6 bases). This CDR3 is built from 13 residues. Trimming stripped 5 bases from V and 7 bases from J, with 12 bases between. CDR1 is MNHEY, CDR2 SMNVEV, per germline (reference sequence). CDR3 nucleotides: TGTGCCAGCAGTACGACAGGTCTACAGCCCCAGCATTTT. Protein product: CASSTTGLQPQHF.

In its sample, this clonotype was seen many times. The chain uses TRBV2 and TRBJ1-2, with D perhaps TRBD1 (5 bases). The germline V gene has CDR1 SNHLY and CDR2 FYNNEI. V dropped 2 bases and J dropped 8 bases, with 18 bases sitting between them. CDR3 length: 15 residues. The CDR3 sequence is CASSELGVGYGGYTF. The CDR3 coding sequence is TGTGCCAGCAGTGAATTGGGGGTCGGATATGGCGGCTACACCTTC.

The chain carries TRBV18 and TRBJ2-7, with 10 bases identical to TRBD2. The CDR3 is made up of 15 amino acids. J lost 2 bases, V lost 4 bases, and 5 bases had no gene match. Germline lookup yields CDR1 KGHSH and CDR2 LQKENI. For the CDR3, the DNA is TGTGCCAGCTCACTGGGACTAGCGACAGCCTACGAGCAGTACTTC. Its protein is CASSLGLATAYEQYF.

This clonotype was observed at least ten times. CDR3 residues: CSAGTGVTYEQYF. CDR3 nucleotides: TGCAGTGCTGGGACGGGGGTGACCTACGAGCAGTACTTC. The chain joins TRBV20-1 to TRBJ2-7; maybe TRBD2 (6 bases). The CDR3 contains 13 residues. CDR1 is DFQATT and CDR2 is SNEGSKA in the germline V gene (reference sequence). V lost 5 bases and J lost 2, with 13 bases in between.

The gene calls are TRBV20-1 and TRBJ1-6; D is undetermined. Germline-derived CDR1 and CDR2 are DFQATT and SNEGSKA (reference sequence). The V end lost 0 bases, the J end lost 7 bases, and 10 bases lay between the germline ends. This CDR3 comprises 14 residues. The CDR3 bases are TGCAGTGCTAGAGATTCGGTATTAAATTCACCCCTCCACTTT. Translated, it gives CSARDSVLNSPLHF.

This clonotype showed up many times. The chain combines TRBV20-1 with TRBJ2-1; 9 bases are a match to TRBD2. Germline CDR1 reads DFQATT; CDR2 reads SNEGSKA (reference sequence). With V trimmed by 3 bases and J by 9 bases, 12 bases remained unmatched. The length of the CDR3 is 15 residues. The CDR3 loop reads CSASRSSGSLSEQFF. The CDR3 region has the DNA TGCAGTGCTAGCCGGAGTAGCGGGAGCCTCAGTGAGCAGTTCTTC.

This rearrangement joins TRBV27 to TRBJ2-7; tentative D call: TRBD1 (6 bases). Germline V gives CDR1 MNHEY, CDR2 SMNVEV (reference sequence). The length of the CDR3 is 15 residues. The ends were cut back, 2 bases at V and 1 base at J, with 12 bases in the middle. CDR3 protein: CASSLARGGSYEQYF. CDR3 DNA: TGTGCCAGCAGTTTAGCCAGGGGCGGGTCCTACGAGCAGTACTTC.

The genes are TRBV6-2 or TRBV6-3 and TRBJ2-3, with D perhaps TRBD2 (6 bases). CDR3 size: 15 residues. CDR1 and CDR2 from the germline V gene are MNHEY and SVGEGT. Deletions cut 5 bases from V and 1 base from J, with 13 bases between. The CDR3 spells CASSGDSAGTDTQYF. CDR3 in DNA: TGTGCCAGCAGTGGGGACTCCGCTGGCACAGATACGCAGTATTTT.